These T cell receptor beta chains were read from a single sample in a study of OX40 agonist ivuxolimab in advanced cancers. Assay used: immunoSEQ multiplex PCR; TCRdb lists only in-frame clones, some missing. The profile shows over 150,000 clones, approximately 94% of them singletons. Sequenced material: CD4+ or CD8+ T cells sorted from blood, taken in a trial of the OX40 agonist ivuxolimab. These receptor sequences come from an adult with an advanced solid tumor such as melanoma, head and neck, liver or kidney cancer. CDR3s leave out the opening cysteine and the closing phenylalanine or tryptophan.

V gene: TRBV11-2
J gene: TRBJ2-2
CDR3 length: 17
CDR3 protein: ASSLEASGSRANTGELF

V gene: TRBV28
J gene: TRBJ1-4
CDR3 length: 13
CDR3 protein: ASSLWEGADEKLF

V gene: TRBV6-5
J gene: TRBJ1-2
CDR3 length: 12
CDR3 protein: ASSYSPDLDGYT

V gene: TRBV28
J gene: TRBJ1-1
CDR3 length: 11
CDR3 protein: ASSQGRIGLAF

V gene: TRBV6-5
J gene: TRBJ2-3
CDR3 length: 13
CDR3 protein: ASSYQGWRTDTQY

V gene: TRBV5-4
J gene: TRBJ2-1
CDR3 length: 10
CDR3 protein: ASSLYGNEQF

V gene: TRBV7-9
J gene: TRBJ1-6
CDR3 length: 15
CDR3 protein: ASSLVISGPYNSPLH

V gene: TRBV6-5
J gene: TRBJ2-7
CDR3 length: 12
CDR3 protein: ASSLAGRNVGQY

V gene: TRBV10-3
J gene: TRBJ2-7
CDR3 length: 12
CDR3 protein: AISEDVRGSEQY

V gene: TRBV4-3
J gene: TRBJ1-2
CDR3 length: 12
CDR3 protein: ASSHNQGDYGYT

V gene: TRBV11-3
J gene: TRBJ2-3
CDR3 length: 11
CDR3 protein: ASSLDRKDTQY